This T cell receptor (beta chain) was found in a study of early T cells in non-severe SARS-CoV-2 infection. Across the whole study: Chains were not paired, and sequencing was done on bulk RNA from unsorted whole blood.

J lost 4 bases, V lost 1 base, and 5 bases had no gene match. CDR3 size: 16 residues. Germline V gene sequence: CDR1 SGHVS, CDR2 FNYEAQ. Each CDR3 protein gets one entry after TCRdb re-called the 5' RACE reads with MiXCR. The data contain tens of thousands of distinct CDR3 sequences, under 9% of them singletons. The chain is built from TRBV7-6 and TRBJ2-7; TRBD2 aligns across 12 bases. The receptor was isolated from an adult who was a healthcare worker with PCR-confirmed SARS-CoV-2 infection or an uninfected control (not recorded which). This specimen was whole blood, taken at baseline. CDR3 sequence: CASSLVPTSGSYEQYF. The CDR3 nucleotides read TGTGCCAGCAGCTTAGTCCCGACTAGCGGGAGTTACGAGCAGTACTTC.